This entry describes one TCR beta chain. This sample is drawn from a study of control samples from healthy donors and cancer patients. Sequenced by immunoSEQ multiplex PCR; TCRdb stores in-frame clones only, minus some. Of about 140,000 clones in the sample, 90% to 95% were seen once. This CDR3 is 14 amino acids long. Trimming left V 0 bases short and J 4 bases short, with 10 bases between. Germline assignment: CDR1 GTSNPN and CDR2 SVGIG (reference sequence). The V and J genes are TRBV30 and TRBJ1-5; unclear D gene. The material sequenced was blood. The sequence derives from a man aged 35-49 years in good health. This chain's CDR3 is CAWSVGRMNQPQHF. In DNA, the CDR3 is TGTGCCTGGAGTGTCGGCCGGATGAATCAGCCCCAGCATTTT.